This entry features one T cell receptor beta chain sequence. Antigen specificity is unknown. The time point here: week 11, during vaccination. With topical imiquimod, each dose of the vaccine consisted of 300 ug of mutant IDH1 20-mer peptide. Sequencing used immunoSEQ multiplex PCR; TCRdb keeps in-frame clones, though not all of them. Of approximately 21,000 clones listed, roughly nine tenths were seen once; the top ten hold around 5.7%. The entry originates in a study of a mutant IDH1 vaccine in newly diagnosed glioma. The wider study: Vaccination was launched 4-6 weeks after radiotherapy alone, or with temozolomide cycles. Before enrollment, the patients had been treated with radiotherapy alone, temozolomide alone, or both together. Most of them had received both. Study-wide results and limits: Induction of immune responses by the vaccine occurred in roughly 93% of patients.

Germline CDR1 reads MNHEY; CDR2 reads SVGAGI. V was pared by 2 bases and J by 4 bases, with 12 bases between. The CDR3 is made up of 14 amino acids. The sequences come from PBMCs, collected from a glioma patient whose treatment included an IDH1 peptide vaccine. This chain links TRBV6-5 with TRBJ2-7, with D possibly TRBD1 on 6 matching bases. The clonotype comes from a woman between 40 and 50 years old with glioma. In DNA, the CDR3 is TGTGCCAGCAGTTACAGGGGGAAACAGTACGAGCAGTACTTC. It encodes CASSYRGKQYEQYF.